This TCR beta chain was captured by sequencing in a study of blood T cells in healthy people across ages. Through a sample-barcoded 5' primer and a J-beta primer mix, a second PCR was run for about 7 to 12 cycles. TCRdb re-called the 5' RACE reads through MiXCR, storing one row per CDR3 protein. The data contain roughly 1.5 million distinct CDR3 sequences, approximately 43% of them singletons. The CDR3 runs to 17 residues. The germline V gene encodes CDR1 LGHNA and CDR2 YSLEER. V trimming: 5 bases; J trimming: 6 bases; junction bases outside the gene matches: 12. The sample holds a few counts of this clonotype.

The sample consisted of blood. This TCR was sampled from a woman aged 18-35 years in good health. This chain links TRBV4-3 with TRBJ2-1, with TRBD1 identical over 11 bases. The CDR3 spells CASSSSLRDRGFNEQFF. CDR3 DNA sequence: TGCGCCAGCAGCTCCTCGCTGCGGGACAGGGGGTTCAATGAGCAGTTCTTC.